These 31 T cell receptor beta chains were all obtained from the same sample, sequenced in a study of T cell responses to AZD1222 COVID-19 vaccine. Data came from immunoSEQ multiplex PCR; TCRdb stores just in-frame clones and leaves some out. The repertoire includes roughly 120,000 clones, 88% of them detected once, and 1.6% sits in the top ten. The sequencing here drew on peripheral blood, taken on day 0 of AZD1222 vaccination. Receptors originate from an adult in good health.

This sequence joins TRBV5-6 and TRBJ1-1, with D unclear. Per germline, CDR1 SGHDT and CDR2 YYEEEE. CDR3 length: 13 amino acids. The V end lost 6 bases, the J end lost 1 base, and 10 bases lay between the germline ends. CDR3 in amino acids: CASTGLGNTEAFF. Written as DNA, the CDR3 is TGTGCCAGCACCGGACTAGGGAACACTGAAGCTTTCTTT.

The chain employs TRBV18 and TRBJ2-5; tentative D call: TRBD2 (5 bases). The germline V gene has CDR1 KGHSH and CDR2 LQKENI. Deletions cut 6 bases from V and 0 bases from J, with 8 bases between. CDR3 length: 13 residues. DNA of the CDR3: TGTGCCAGCTCCGTGGGAGACCAAGAGACCCAGTACTTC. Protein sequence: CASSVGDQETQYF. The whole variable domain, remainder taken from reference TRBV18 and TRBJ2-5, is NAGVMQNPRHLVRRRGQEARLRCSPMKGHSHVYWYRQLPEEGLKFMVYLQKENIIDESGMPKERFSAEFPKEGPSILRIQQVVRGDSAAYFCASSVGDQETQYFGPGTRLLVL.

This clone has a single count. The chain couples TRBV7-9 to TRBJ1-2; D is unresolved. In germline, CDR1 is SEHNR, CDR2 FQNEAQ (reference sequence). V was trimmed by 1 base and J by 7 bases, leaving 7 bases between them. The CDR3 loop spans 12 amino acids. CDR3: CASSLGPSGYTF. The CDR3 coding sequence is TGTGCCAGCAGCTTAGGCCCAAGTGGCTACACCTTC.

The chain combines TRBV9 with TRBJ2-1, with a tentative D call TRBD2 (7 bases). Germline V gives CDR1 SGDLS, CDR2 YYNGEE. The ends were cut back, 0 bases at V and 4 bases at J, with 11 bases in the middle. This CDR3 region has 15 residues. DNA for the CDR3: TGTGCCAGCAGCGTAGACCGGGGGGCGTACAATGAGCAGTTCTTC. It encodes CASSVDRGAYNEQFF.

The V gene is TRBV4-1, the J gene TRBJ1-5; D gene uncertain. The CDR3 consists of 13 residues. Trimming removed 0 bases from V and 7 bases from J, with 7 bases in between. CDR1 is MGHRA, CDR2 YSYEKL, per germline. In nucleotides, the CDR3 is TGCGCCAGCAGCCAAGATCCTTTACAGCCCCAGCATTTT. Its protein is CASSQDPLQPQHF.

The CDR3 DNA reads as TGTGCCAGCAGTTACGAAAATCAGCCCCAGCATTTT. Translating gives CASSYENQPQHF. The chain uses TRBV6-2 or TRBV6-3 and TRBJ1-5; no clear D. V gave up 2 bases and J gave up 4 bases, with 3 bases separating them. The CDR3 has 12 amino acids. The germline V gene has CDR1 MNHEY and CDR2 SVGEGT.

The chain combines TRBV18 with TRBJ2-1; D remains ambiguous. Per the germline V gene, CDR1 is KGHSH and CDR2 is LQKENI. The V end was cut by 1 base, the J end by 8 bases, with 6 bases between. This CDR3 has 12 amino acids. In DNA form, the CDR3 reads TGTGCCAGCTCACCACGAGGTGATGAGCAGTTCTTC. It yields the protein CASSPRGDEQFF.

The V call is TRBV28, the J call TRBJ1-4; no firm D call. This CDR3 is built from 13 residues. Trimming stripped 6 bases from V and 3 bases from J, with 8 bases between. Germline loops: CDR1 MDHEN, CDR2 SYDVKM. The CDR3 loop reads CASSPPSNEKLFF. The CDR3 DNA sequence: TGTGCCAGCAGCCCGCCTTCTAATGAAAAACTGTTTTTT.

Concerning this clone itself: Other DNA sequences in the sample encode the same CDR3. V gene TRBV2 combines with J gene TRBJ1-1; D remains ambiguous. The length of the CDR3 is 13 residues. The germline V gene encodes CDR1 SNHLY and CDR2 FYNNEI. Between the trimmed V and J ends, which lost 4 bases and 0 bases, there was a span of 6 bases. In nucleotides, the CDR3 is TGTGCCAGCAGTGGCCAGATGAACACTGAAGCTTTCTTT. Protein: CASSGQMNTEAFF.

V usage is TRBV5-6 and J usage is TRBJ1-2; TRBD1 aligns across 8 bases. The CDR3 is made up of 13 amino acids. From germline, CDR1 is SGHDT and CDR2 YYEEEE. V lost 4 bases and J lost 7; bases outside the gene matches: 6. The chain's CDR3 is CASSGGTGGGYTF. As DNA, the CDR3 is TGTGCCAGCAGCGGCGGGACAGGCGGTGGCTACACCTTC.

This chain links TRBV24-1 with TRBJ1-5, with no clear D. The CDR3 runs to 14 residues. V shed 2 bases and J shed 4 bases, with 8 bases lying between them. Germline assignment: CDR1 KGHDR and CDR2 SFDVKD. CDR3 DNA: TGTGCCACCAGTGATTCGATGGGGAATCAGCCCCAGCATTTT. Protein sequence: CATSDSMGNQPQHF.

This clone was detected only once. The chain carries TRBV5-1 and TRBJ1-3; D is possibly TRBD1 (6 bases). Per germline, CDR1 SGHRS and CDR2 YFSETQ. The CDR3 runs to 15 residues. Between the trimmed V and J ends, which lost 3 bases and 0 bases, there was a span of 10 bases. The DNA of the CDR3 is TGCGCCAGCAGCTACGGGACACTCTCTGGAAACACCATATATTTT. The encoded protein is CASSYGTLSGNTIYF.

V is TRBV6-5 and J is TRBJ1-2, with a weak D call TRBD1 (6 bases). The V end lost 7 bases, the J end lost 5 bases, and 17 bases lay between the germline ends. Per the germline V gene, CDR1 is MNHEY and CDR2 is SVGAGI. CDR3 size: 14 residues. In DNA, the CDR3 is TGTGCCAGCACCCCCCTCGGACAGATGTATGGCTACACCTTC. Protein: CASTPLGQMYGYTF.

The chain joins TRBV5-1 to TRBJ2-5; 10 nucleotides align to TRBD2. Looked up from germline, CDR1 is SGHRS and CDR2 is YFSETQ. V was clipped by 2 bases and J by 5 bases; unmatched bases: 3. The CDR3 contains 14 residues. This CDR3 reads CASSLLAGQETQYF. The CDR3 DNA is TGCGCCAGCAGCTTACTAGCGGGACAGGAGACCCAGTACTTC.

This rearrangement joins TRBV19 to TRBJ2-7, with D perhaps TRBD1 or TRBD2 (5 bases each). CDR1 is LNHDA, CDR2 SQIVND, per germline (reference sequence). The CDR3 has 12 residues. V was trimmed by 7 bases and J by 3 bases, leaving 10 bases between them. The CDR3, as DNA: TGTGCCAGTATGGGGGTTTTCTACGAGCAGTACTTC. This translates into CASMGVFYEQYF.

The chain combines TRBV5-8 with TRBJ2-1; 9 bases are shared with TRBD1. This CDR3 has 16 residues. Germline V gene data show CDR1 as SGHTS and CDR2 as YDEGEE. V shed 2 bases, J shed 7 bases, and the junction held 10 bases outside the gene matches. CDR3 sequence reads: CASSFSGTGWGNEQFF. CDR3 sequence (DNA): TGTGCCAGCAGCTTTTCCGGGACAGGGTGGGGAAATGAGCAGTTCTTC.

This clone was counted a few times. The chain couples TRBV18 to TRBJ2-4; 9 bases fit TRBD1. J lost 5 bases, V lost 6 bases, and 8 bases had no gene match. The CDR3 sequence is 15 residues long. Germline-derived CDR1 and CDR2 are KGHSH and LQKENI. For the CDR3, the DNA is TGTGCCAGCTCCCCCGGGACAGGGAGCCAAAACATTCAGTACTTC. Protein sequence: CASSPGTGSQNIQYF.

The chain uses TRBV11-2 and TRBJ2-7, with 10 bases identical to TRBD2. V was clipped by 0 bases and J by 4 bases; unmatched bases: 6. Germline lookup yields CDR1 SGHAT and CDR2 FQNNGV. CDR3 length equals 16 residues. In DNA, the CDR3 is TGTGCCAGCAGCTTAGATGGATCTAGCGGGAGTTACGAGCAGTACTTC. Its protein product is CASSLDGSSGSYEQYF. Full variable domain (rest looked up from reference TRBV11-2 and TRBJ2-7): EAGVAQSPRYKIIEKRQSVAFWCNPISGHATLYWYQQILGQGPKLLIQFQNNGVVDDSQLPKDRFSAERLKGVDSTLKIQPAKLEDSAVYLCASSLDGSSGSYEQYFGPGTRLTVT.

The chain links TRBV30 to TRBJ1-4; no clear D gene. This CDR3 has 13 amino acids. Trimming left V 0 bases short and J 12 bases short, with 14 bases between. Germline V gives CDR1 GTSNPN, CDR2 SVGIG (reference sequence). CDR3 in amino acids: CAWSVQMATELFF. For the CDR3, the DNA is TGTGCCTGGAGTGTACAGATGGCAACGGAACTGTTTTTT.

This clone was observed a handful of times. The chain recombines TRBV10-1 with TRBJ1-1; 9 bases are a match to TRBD1. J gave up 8 bases and V 5 bases, and 3 bases lay outside the gene matches. The CDR3 length is 12 residues. Germline values: CDR1 WNHNN, CDR2 SYGVQD (reference sequence). The CDR3 nucleotides are TGCGCCAGCAGTTTGGGGACAGGGGAAGCTTTCTTT. This translates into CASSLGTGEAFF.

The chain employs TRBV19 and TRBJ1-1; D perhaps matches TRBD1 (5 bases). In germline, CDR1 is LNHDA, CDR2 SQIVND (reference sequence). V was clipped by 7 bases and J by 10 bases, with 16 bases between them. The CDR3 sequence is 12 residues long. The CDR3 DNA follows: TGTGCCAGTACCCCTAGTGGGGCTTTAGCTTTCTTT. This encodes CASTPSGALAFF.

The chain recombines TRBV11-3 with TRBJ1-1, with D tentatively TRBD1 (5 bases). In germline, CDR1 is SGHNT, CDR2 YENEEA. V lost 4 bases, J lost 5 bases, and 11 bases lay in between. This CDR3 has 13 residues. The CDR3 sequence is CASSSRGGTEAFF. In nucleotides, the CDR3 is TGTGCCAGCAGCTCCCGGGGGGGGACTGAAGCTTTCTTT.

This chain joins TRBV12-3 or TRBV12-4 and TRBJ2-1, with 7 positions matching TRBD1. This CDR3 comprises 12 residues. Losses at the gene ends were 1 base for V and 15 bases for J; bases not matched to a gene: 6. In DNA, the CDR3 is TGTGCCAGCAGTTTAGACAGGGGAACGCGGTTCTTC. Protein: CASSLDRGTRFF.

The genes are TRBV24-1 and TRBJ1-2, with D possibly being TRBD1 (6 bases). This CDR3 has 13 residues. Germline assignment: CDR1 KGHDR and CDR2 SFDVKD. Trimming pared 4 bases from V and 5 bases from J, leaving 10 bases between. DNA for the CDR3: TGTGCCACCAGTGAGGCCGGACAGTATGGCTACACCTTC. Translated, it gives CATSEAGQYGYTF.

V usage is TRBV20-1 and J usage is TRBJ2-7; D call uncertain. This CDR3 contains 10 residues. Germline-derived CDR1 and CDR2 are DFQATT and SNEGSKA (reference sequence). V was cut by 2 bases and J by 2 bases, with 1 base left in between. The CDR3 bases are TGCAGTGCTAGACCCTACGAGCAGTACTTC. Its protein product is CSARPYEQYF.

This sequence joins TRBV11-2 and TRBJ2-2, with 8 positions matching TRBD1. J gave up 1 base and V 10 bases, and 8 bases lay outside the gene matches. Germline CDR1 reads SGHAT; CDR2 reads FQNNGV. The CDR3 covers 15 residues. This CDR3 reads CAIPPGTGNTGELFF. CDR3 in DNA: TGTGCCATCCCGCCCGGGACAGGGAACACCGGGGAGCTGTTTTTT.

The chain's CDR3 is CASSLERTGGGNQPQHF. The CDR3 bases are TGTGCCAGCAGCTTAGAACGGACAGGGGGCGGCAATCAGCCCCAGCATTTT. The V call is TRBV7-2, the J call TRBJ1-5; 11 nucleotides agree with TRBD1. The germline gives CDR1 SGHTA, CDR2 FQGNSA. After removal of 1 base from V and 2 bases from J, the junction contained 4 bases not matched to a gene. CDR3 length: 17 residues.

This chain uses TRBV2 with TRBJ1-4; D remains ambiguous. V lost 7 bases, J lost 3 bases, and 12 bases lay in between. The CDR3 length is 14 residues. Germline V gene lookup returns CDR1 SNHLY and CDR2 FYNNEI. CDR3 DNA sequence: TGTGCCAGCAACAAACAGAGCTCTAATGAAAAACTGTTTTTT. This translates into CASNKQSSNEKLFF. Based on the CDR3 plus reference TRBV2 and TRBJ1-4, the full variable domain is EPEVTQTPSHQVTQMGQEVILRCVPISNHLYFYWYRQILGQKVEFLVSFYNNEISEKSEIFDDQFSVERPDGSNFTLKIRSTKLEDSAMYFCASNKQSSNEKLFFGSGTQLSVL.

This chain joins TRBV7-9 and TRBJ2-5; 13 bases align to TRBD2. This CDR3 comprises 18 residues. CDR1 is SEHNR, CDR2 FQNEAQ, per germline (reference sequence). Trimming took 5 bases from V and 1 from J; bases not matched to a gene: 10. The CDR3 DNA reads TGTGCCAGCAGCCAACGACTAGCGGGAGGCCAGACCCAAGAGACCCAGTACTTC. Protein product: CASSQRLAGGQTQETQYF.

This rearrangement joins TRBV6-5 to TRBJ2-7, with D possibly TRBD2 on 6 matching bases. This CDR3 contains 15 residues. V lost 7 bases to trimming and J lost 3 bases, with 19 bases between them. The germline CDR1 and CDR2 sequences are MNHEY and SVGAGI. CDR3 region: CASNLLLAGYYEQYF. CDR3 DNA sequence: TGTGCCAGCAACCTCCTGCTGGCGGGATACTACGAGCAGTACTTC.

The chain links TRBV18 to TRBJ1-6, with D perhaps TRBD1 (5 bases). CDR3 length equals 16 residues. Germline loops: CDR1 KGHSH, CDR2 LQKENI. V was pared by 0 bases and J by 8 bases, with 14 bases between. The CDR3, as DNA: TGTGCCAGCTCACCACCGGGGGACCCGGGGGATTCACCCCTCCACTTT. Amino acid sequence: CASSPPGDPGDSPLHF.